The 10 T cell receptor beta chains listed next were all sequenced from one sample in a study of blood T cell repertoires in COVID-19. Assay: immunoSEQ multiplex PCR; the TCRdb copy retains only in-frame clones and omits some. The sample contains roughly 43,000 clones, about 87% of which appear only once. Sequencing used peripheral blood. Source of these receptors: a human donor in a cohort sampled during active COVID-19.

V and J are TRBV6-2 or TRBV6-3 and TRBJ1-1; D is uncertain. The CDR3 runs 13 residues. The germline V and J ends were trimmed by 2 bases and 4 bases, with 8 bases remaining between them. CDR1 and CDR2 from the germline V gene are MNHEY and SVGEGT. CDR3 residues: CASSYGQSTEAFF. CDR3 DNA sequence: TGTGCCAGCAGTTACGGTCAGTCCACTGAAGCTTTCTTT.

This clone was found once. CDR3 nucleotides: TGTGCCACCAGCCAACGGGGGAACACTGAAGCTTTCTTT. It yields the protein CATSQRGNTEAFF. This chain connects TRBV6-2 or TRBV6-3 to TRBJ1-1; D gene unclear. Germline CDR1 and CDR2: MNHEY and SVGEGT. The CDR3 contains 13 residues. V gave up 10 bases and J gave up 1 base, with 13 bases separating them.

The chain combines TRBV6-5 with TRBJ1-6; possibly TRBD1 for D (6 bases). V was shortened by 1 base and J by 6 bases, with 13 bases between the two germline ends. The CDR3 runs 16 residues. Germline lookup yields CDR1 MNHEY and CDR2 SVGAGI. The CDR3 region has the DNA TGTGCCAGCAGTTACTATTCAGGGGCGGGTAATTCACCCCTCCACTTT. Encoded protein: CASSYYSGAGNSPLHF.

The gene calls are TRBV9 and TRBJ2-7, with D perhaps matching TRBD1 (5 bases). V was shortened by 0 bases and J by 7 bases, with 14 bases between the two germline ends. Germline values: CDR1 SGDLS, CDR2 YYNGEE. The CDR3 totals 14 residues. In DNA, the CDR3 is TGTGCCAGCAGCGTAGCTGGCCAGGGTGGGGAGCAGTACTTC. Amino acids: CASSVAGQGGEQYF.

This chain links TRBV3-1 (or the pseudogene TRBV3-2) with TRBJ2-3; TRBD2 matches 10 bases. The CDR3 has 14 amino acids. Germline V gene lookup returns CDR1 LGHDT and CDR2 YNNKEL (reference sequence). Germline trimming cut 4 bases from V and 5 bases from J; bases unmatched to any gene: 3. CDR3 in DNA: TGTGCCAGCAGCCCCAGACTAGCGGGAGATACGCAGTATTTT. Amino acids: CASSPRLAGDTQYF.

The chain couples TRBV2 to TRBJ2-7; D possibly corresponds to TRBD2 (6 bases). The V end lost 7 bases, the J end lost 0 bases, and 13 bases lay between the germline ends. CDR1 and CDR2 from the germline V gene are SNHLY and FYNNEI. This CDR3 has 14 residues. CDR3: CASKFRGSSYEQYF. CDR3 DNA sequence: TGTGCCAGCAAGTTTCGGGGGAGCTCCTACGAGCAGTACTTC.

This chain joins TRBV4-1 and TRBJ2-2, with TRBD2 matching 10 bases. The CDR3 runs 16 residues. CDR1 is MGHRA, CDR2 YSYEKL, per germline. V lost 4 bases and J lost 6; bases outside the gene matches: 8. CDR3 nucleotides: TGCGCCAGCAGCCCTCTAGCGGGGGCGAGGGCCGGGGAGCTGTTTTTT. Amino acids: CASSPLAGARAGELFF.

This clone was observed a handful of times. The chain carries TRBV27 and TRBJ2-4; D call uncertain. V was clipped by 3 bases and J by 4 bases, with 13 bases between them. CDR1 MNHEY and CDR2 SMNVEV come from the germline V gene (reference sequence). CDR3 length: 15 residues. CDR3 bases: TGTGCCAGCAGTTTGGTGGCATCCTCAAAAAACATTCAGTACTTC. Encoded protein: CASSLVASSKNIQYF.

The chain has TRBV7-2 and TRBJ1-1; 9 bases map to TRBD1. V lost 5 bases and J lost 11; bases outside the gene matches: 9. The CDR3 has 13 residues. The V gene's germline CDR1 is SGHTA and CDR2 FQGNSA. The CDR3 DNA sequence: TGTGCCAGCAGCACCGGGACAGGGCCCGGGGCTTTCTTT. Amino acid sequence: CASSTGTGPGAFF.

The chain employs TRBV29-1 and TRBJ1-4; D is unresolved. CDR1 and CDR2 (germline): SQVTM, ANQGSEA. Trimming cost V 3 bases and J 10 bases, with 15 bases left between them. CDR3 size: 13 residues. CDR3 bases: TGCAGCGTTGAGGGGAACTCGGAGGGAAAACTGTTTTTT. Translation gives CSVEGNSEGKLFF.